This entry lists 26 T cell receptor beta chains sequenced from one sample in a study of cytomegalovirus exposure and HLA in healthy donors. Researchers ran the PCR with 60 Vbeta and 13 Jbeta primers. Generated by immunoSEQ multiplex PCR, the TCRdb table keeps only in-frame clones and is missing some. Here the sample spans under 200,000 clones, more than 65% being singletons. Sequencing used PBMCs. The receptors shown here come from a man aged 25-45 years in good health and CMV-seronegative.

This chain uses TRBV5-6 with TRBJ2-5; 8 nucleotides match TRBD1. V was pared by 1 base and J by 3 bases, with 5 bases of the junction left unmatched. CDR1 and CDR2 from the germline V gene are SGHDT and YYEEEE. CDR3 length equals 15 residues. The CDR3 region is CASSLFPTGEETQYF. The CDR3 DNA follows: TGTGCCAGCAGCTTGTTCCCGACAGGGGAAGAGACCCAGTACTTC. Based on the CDR3 plus reference TRBV5-6 and TRBJ2-5, the full variable domain is DAGVTQSPTHLIKTRGQQVTLRCSPKSGHDTVSWYQQALGQGPQFIFQYYEEEERQRGNFPDRFSGHQFPNYSSELNVNALLLGDSALYLCASSLFPTGEETQYFGPGTRLLVL.

This chain uses TRBV30 with TRBJ2-3; tentatively, D is TRBD2 (5 bases). Germline values: CDR1 GTSNPN, CDR2 SVGIG (reference sequence). This CDR3 spans 13 amino acids. With 5 bases removed from V and 1 base from J, the gap between germline ends came to 10 bases. This chain's CDR3 is CAWEGMGTDTQYF. CDR3 coding DNA: TGTGCCTGGGAGGGAATGGGCACAGATACGCAGTATTTT.

Only a few counts were recorded for this clone. The genes are TRBV19 and TRBJ2-3, with 8 bases lining up with TRBD2. The J segment lost 6 bases and the V segment lost 8 bases, leaving 10 bases of the junction unmatched. This CDR3 contains 14 residues. Germline values: CDR1 LNHDA, CDR2 SQIVND (reference sequence). The CDR3 reads CASCVSGTGDTQYF. The CDR3 region has the DNA TGTGCCAGTTGCGTTAGCGGGACCGGTGATACGCAGTATTTT.

This rearrangement joins TRBV28 to TRBJ1-1; 8 nucleotides agree with TRBD1. This CDR3 spans 16 amino acids. Germline V gene data show CDR1 as MDHEN and CDR2 as SYDVKM. V shed 0 bases and J 3 bases; nucleotides not matched to a gene: 6. The CDR3 spells CASSLWRDRGHTEAFF. The CDR3 DNA sequence: TGTGCCAGCAGTTTATGGCGAGACAGGGGACACACTGAAGCTTTCTTT.

The chain couples TRBV4-1 to TRBJ1-2; D is perhaps TRBD1 (6 bases). V lost 1 base and J 0 bases, leaving 9 bases between the germline ends. Germline V gives CDR1 MGHRA, CDR2 YSYEKL. The CDR3 runs 15 residues. The CDR3 bases are TGCGCCAGCAGCCAAGTAGGACAGCCTAACTATGGCTACACCTTC. Its protein is CASSQVGQPNYGYTF.

DNA of the CDR3: TGTGCCAGTAGTGTCCGGGGGGGCGGCTATGAGCAGTTCTTC. This codes for CASSVRGGGYEQFF. This rearrangement joins TRBV19 to TRBJ2-1; TRBD2 matches at 8 bases. The CDR3 sequence is 14 residues long. V was pared by 5 bases and J by 8 bases, with 8 bases of the junction left unmatched. The germline V gene has CDR1 LNHDA and CDR2 SQIVND (reference sequence).

The chain has TRBV28 and TRBJ1-5; 7 positions match TRBD1. With 6 bases clipped from V and 1 base from J, the junction kept 6 bases outside the gene matches. CDR3 size: 15 residues. Germline values: CDR1 MDHEN, CDR2 SYDVKM. CDR3 sequence: CASSRGGNSNQPQHF. The DNA for the CDR3 is TGTGCCAGCAGCCGAGGGGGCAACAGCAATCAGCCCCAGCATTTT.

V is TRBV20-1 and J is TRBJ1-4; D might be TRBD1 (5 bases). The length of the CDR3 is 11 residues. V lost 6 bases and J lost 5, with 7 bases in between. The germline V gene has CDR1 DFQATT and CDR2 SNEGSKA (reference sequence). The DNA of the CDR3 is TGCAGTGCAGGGGCGAATGAAAAACTGTTTTTT. This encodes CSAGANEKLFF.

This rearrangement joins TRBV29-1 to TRBJ2-1; a possible D gene is TRBD1 (6 bases). CDR1 is SQVTM and CDR2 is ANQGSEA in the germline V gene. Trimming pared 6 bases from V and 0 bases from J, leaving 18 bases between. This CDR3 is built from 16 residues. CDR3: CSVGPGDFPSYNEQFF. Written as DNA, the CDR3 is TGCAGCGTGGGCCCAGGGGATTTCCCCTCCTACAATGAGCAGTTCTTC.

The V and J genes are TRBV30 and TRBJ2-3; D is unresolved. Germline loops: CDR1 GTSNPN, CDR2 SVGIG (reference sequence). V dropped 3 bases and J dropped 2 bases, with 6 bases sitting between them. CDR3 length: 12 amino acids. This chain's CDR3 is CAWSPYTDTQYF. The CDR3 nucleotides read TGTGCCTGGAGCCCCTACACAGATACGCAGTATTTT.

CDR3 protein: CASSLGGDQPQHF. CDR3 DNA: TGTGCCAGCAGCTTGGGGGGGGATCAGCCCCAGCATTTT. The chain employs TRBV5-6 and TRBJ1-5; D is perhaps TRBD1 (5 bases). V lost 0 bases and J lost 5, with 6 bases in between. Germline CDR1 and CDR2: SGHDT and YYEEEE. The CDR3 length is 13 residues. Looking up the rest from reference TRBV5-6 and TRBJ1-5 gives the full variable domain: DAGVTQSPTHLIKTRGQQVTLRCSPKSGHDTVSWYQQALGQGPQFIFQYYEEEERQRGNFPDRFSGHQFPNYSSELNVNALLLGDSALYLCASSLGGDQPQHFGDGTRLSIL.

The chain has TRBV4-3 and TRBJ2-7; D unresolved. V lost 0 bases, J lost 2 bases, and 5 bases lay in between. From germline, CDR1 is LGHNA and CDR2 YSLEER. There are 13 residues in the CDR3. In DNA form, the CDR3 reads TGCGCCAGCAGCCAAGATACGGCCTACGAGCAGTACTTC. Amino acids: CASSQDTAYEQYF.

The rearrangement joins TRBV7-2 to TRBJ2-2; D unresolved. The V and J ends lost 0 bases and 3 bases respectively, with 5 bases between them. This CDR3 region has 14 residues. Per the germline V gene, CDR1 is SGHTA and CDR2 is FQGNSA. The CDR3 DNA is TGTGCCAGCAGCTTAGCAATCGACACCGGGGAGCTGTTTTTT. Protein: CASSLAIDTGELFF.

The sample holds a few counts of this clone. The chain carries TRBV11-2 and TRBJ1-5, with D perhaps matching TRBD1 (6 bases). The CDR3 has 13 amino acids. CDR1 and CDR2 (germline): SGHAT, FQNNGV. Trimming shortened V by 5 bases and J by 7 bases, and 12 bases separated the two germline ends. The CDR3, as DNA: TGTGCCAGCAGCGTTACAGGGTACCAGCCCCAGCATTTT. Translation gives CASSVTGYQPQHF.

V is TRBV30 and J is TRBJ2-1, with a tentative D call TRBD2 (6 bases). There are 16 residues in the CDR3. V was trimmed by 0 bases and J by 9 bases, leaving 21 bases between them. Per the germline V gene, CDR1 is GTSNPN and CDR2 is SVGIG (reference sequence). The CDR3 loop is CAWSVGGSGTGTEQFF. The CDR3 nucleotides are TGTGCCTGGAGTGTCGGGGGTTCGGGGACCGGGACTGAGCAGTTCTTC.

This clone was counted between two and nine times. The chain uses TRBV29-1 and TRBJ1-1; D possibly corresponds to TRBD1 (6 bases). Germline V lookup: CDR1 SQVTM, CDR2 ANQGSEA. Trimming cost V 6 bases and J 1 base, with 9 bases left between them. The CDR3 is made up of 12 amino acids. Here the CDR3 DNA reads TGCAGCGTGGGAGGGGGGAACACTGAAGCTTTCTTT. Translated, it gives CSVGGGNTEAFF.

This clone was seen only a few times. The same CDR3 arises from other DNA sequences in this sample as well. The chain recombines TRBV5-6 with TRBJ1-2; D perhaps matches TRBD1 (5 bases). The CDR3 length is 14 residues. CDR1 and CDR2 from the germline V gene are SGHDT and YYEEEE. V gave up 0 bases and J gave up 1 base, with 7 bases separating them. CDR3 sequence: CASSLGQGNYGYTF. The CDR3 DNA follows: TGTGCCAGCAGCTTGGGTCAGGGTAACTATGGCTACACCTTC.

This chain uses TRBV14 with TRBJ2-5; weak D call: TRBD1 (6 bases). V was shortened by 4 bases and J by 4 bases, with 13 bases between the two germline ends. Germline loops: CDR1 SGHDN, CDR2 FVKESK. The CDR3 sequence is 14 residues long. The CDR3 here is CASSRTVLTETQYF. CDR3 DNA: TGTGCCAGCAGCCGGACAGTCCTCACAGAGACCCAGTACTTC.

This clone was seen only once. The chain employs TRBV7-2 and TRBJ2-7, with D perhaps matching TRBD2 (6 bases). CDR1 is SGHTA, CDR2 FQGNSA, per germline. The CDR3 runs 16 residues. The V end was cut by 2 bases, the J end by 2 bases, with 16 bases between. The CDR3 here is CASSLIWREDPYEQYF. Here the CDR3 DNA reads TGTGCCAGCAGCTTAATTTGGAGGGAGGACCCCTACGAGCAGTACTTC.

This sequence joins TRBV9 and TRBJ1-6; 9 bases are shared with TRBD1. The CDR3 is 15 residues long. CDR1 SGDLS and CDR2 YYNGEE come from the germline V gene. Losses at the gene ends were 4 bases for V and 7 bases for J; bases not matched to a gene: 6. The CDR3 region is CASSPRTGANSPLHF. The CDR3 DNA sequence: TGTGCCAGCAGCCCACGGACAGGGGCGAATTCACCCCTCCACTTT.

This chain connects TRBV5-1 to TRBJ1-2; the D gene is possibly TRBD1 (6 bases). Germline-derived CDR1 and CDR2 are SGHRS and YFSETQ. The CDR3 loop spans 13 amino acids. Trimming took off 0 bases at V and 8 bases at J, with 11 bases between the two ends. This chain's CDR3 is CASSLGGPWGYTF. CDR3 nucleotide sequence: TGCGCCAGCAGCTTGGGGGGGCCGTGGGGCTACACCTTC.

V and J are TRBV10-2 and TRBJ1-4; TRBD1 is a possible D gene (5 bases). V dropped 6 bases and J dropped 4 bases, with 15 bases sitting between them. CDR1 is WSHSY, CDR2 SAAADI, per germline. CDR3 length: 15 residues. The CDR3 DNA is TGCGCCAGCAGGGGGGGTCAAAGCTTTAATGAAAAACTGTTTTTT. Protein sequence: CASRGGQSFNEKLFF.

V usage is TRBV7-2 and J usage is TRBJ1-5; D remains unclear. The CDR3 covers 14 residues. Looked up from germline, CDR1 is SGHTA and CDR2 is FQGNSA. Trimming took 1 base from V and 5 from J, leaving 9 bases between them. The CDR3 loop reads CASSLVAVHQPQHF. The DNA of the CDR3 is TGTGCCAGCAGCTTAGTGGCAGTTCATCAGCCCCAGCATTTT. Based on the CDR3 plus reference TRBV7-2 and TRBJ1-5, the full variable domain is GAGVSQSPSNKVTEKGKDVELRCDPISGHTALYWYRQSLGQGLEFLIYFQGNSAPDKSGLPSDRFSAERTGGSVSTLTIQRTQQEDSAVYLCASSLVAVHQPQHFGDGTRLSIL.

With respect to this clone: Other DNA sequences from this sample encode an identical CDR3 as well. This chain connects TRBV9 to TRBJ1-1; D is uncertain. From germline, CDR1 is SGDLS and CDR2 YYNGEE. V lost 2 bases and J lost 0, with 5 bases in between. CDR3 length: 13 amino acids. CDR3 coding DNA: TGTGCCAGCAGCGTCAGTATGAACACTGAAGCTTTCTTT. Its translation: CASSVSMNTEAFF.

The chain carries TRBV6-1 and TRBJ1-3; the D is unclear. CDR1 is MNHNS and CDR2 is SASEGT in the germline V gene. Trimming removed 1 base from V and 0 bases from J, with 10 bases in between. The CDR3 runs to 16 residues. CDR3 sequence: CASSEGLAASGNTIYF. The CDR3, as DNA: TGTGCCAGCAGTGAAGGACTGGCAGCCTCTGGAAACACCATATATTTT.

The CDR3 nucleotides read TGCGCCAGCAGCTCGGCTGGGACATTATTGGAGACCCAGTACTTC. It yields the protein CASSSAGTLLETQYF. The rearrangement joins TRBV5-1 to TRBJ2-5; D possibly corresponds to TRBD1 (6 bases). The CDR3 runs 15 residues. V dropped 3 bases and J dropped 5 bases, with 17 bases sitting between them. Germline CDR1 is SGHRS and CDR2 is YFSETQ.